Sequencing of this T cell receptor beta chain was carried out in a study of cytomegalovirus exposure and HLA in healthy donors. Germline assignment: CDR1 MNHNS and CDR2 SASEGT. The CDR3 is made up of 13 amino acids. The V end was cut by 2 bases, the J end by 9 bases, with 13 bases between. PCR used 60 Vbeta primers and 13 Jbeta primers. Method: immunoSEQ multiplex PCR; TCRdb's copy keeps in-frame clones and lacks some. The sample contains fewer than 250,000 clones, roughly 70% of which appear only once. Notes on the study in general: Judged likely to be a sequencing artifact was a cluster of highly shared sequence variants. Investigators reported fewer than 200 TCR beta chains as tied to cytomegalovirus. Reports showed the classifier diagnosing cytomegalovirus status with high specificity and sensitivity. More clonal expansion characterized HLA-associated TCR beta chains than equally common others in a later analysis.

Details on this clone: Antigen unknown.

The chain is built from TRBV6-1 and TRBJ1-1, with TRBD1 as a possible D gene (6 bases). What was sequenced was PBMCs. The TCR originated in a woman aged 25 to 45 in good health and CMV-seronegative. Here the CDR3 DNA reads TGTGCCAGCAGTGAATTTGGGGGCTTGAAAGCTTTCTTT. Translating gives CASSEFGGLKAFF.